A selection of T cell receptor beta chains follows, all from one sample in a study of T cells in localized non-small cell lung cancer. Measured with immunoSEQ multiplex PCR; TCRdb has only the in-frame clones, and not every one. This table has 35,000 to 50,000 clones, around nine tenths appearing once. This specimen consisted of PBMCs, obtained before any cancer treatment. The receptors come from a woman between 35 and 75 years old with stage II lung adenocarcinoma. Each CDR3 is given with its conserved first and last residue. The D gene is left open where the match is weak. Size is stated for part of the rows, as once, few or many counts, or as a class when the clone is expanded.

V	D	J	size	DNA	CDR3
TRBV2	TRBD2	TRBJ2-5	-	TGTGCCAGCACCAAGACTAGCGTGGAGACCCAGTACTTC	CASTKTSVETQYF
TRBV7-9	-	TRBJ1-2	-	TGTGCCAGCAGCCACACAGAGAACTATGGCTACACCTTC	CASSHTENYGYTF
TRBV10-2	-	TRBJ1-3	few	TGCGCCAGCAGTGAGTCGGTAGGGAGTGCAAACACCATATATTTT	CASSESVGSANTIYF
TRBV7-2	TRBD2	TRBJ2-7	-	TGTGCCAGCAGCTTAGGGACTAGCGGGTCGCAGTACTTC	CASSLGTSGSQYF
TRBV13	TRBD2	TRBJ2-3	once	TGTGCCAGCAGCTTAGGAGCGGGGGGGGATACGCAGTATTTT	CASSLGAGGDTQYF
TRBV7-9	-	TRBJ1-2	-	TGTGCCAGCAGCTTAGCGGTGGCTAACTATGGCTACACCTTC	CASSLAVANYGYTF
TRBV28	TRBD2	TRBJ2-7	-	TGTGCCAGCAGTCCCCTCCGGGAGGGGCAAATACGGCAGTACTTC	CASSPLREGQIRQYF
TRBV5-4	-	TRBJ1-4	-	TGTGCCAGCAGCAAGGAGGGGGGCGACGAAAAACTGTTTTTT	CASSKEGGDEKLFF
TRBV11-2	-	TRBJ1-1	-	TGTGCCAGCATCGCATCCCCCCAGAGGAACACTGAAGCTTTCTTT	CASIASPQRNTEAFF
TRBV5-1	TRBD2	TRBJ2-5	-	TGCGCCAGCAGCTTGGGGCTAGCGGGATTAGAGACCCAGTACTTC	CASSLGLAGLETQYF
TRBV27	TRBD2	TRBJ2-7	-	TGTGCCAGCAGTCTCACTAGCGGGAGCACCTACGAGCAGTACTTC	CASSLTSGSTYEQYF
TRBV5-1	-	TRBJ2-5	-	TGCGCCAGCAGCCCTAATGGGAAGGGCGAGACCCAGTACTTC	CASSPNGKGETQYF
TRBV5-4	TRBD1	TRBJ2-1	-	TGTGCCAGCAGCCCCGACAGGGGGCACTACAATGAGCAGTTCTTC	CASSPDRGHYNEQFF
TRBV18	TRBD2	TRBJ2-3	-	TGTGCCAGCTCACCTAGCGGGGAAAGCACAGATACGCAGTATTTT	CASSPSGESTDTQYF
TRBV6-6	-	TRBJ2-6	-	TGTGCCAGCAGGTCAAGAGGTAATGGGGCCAACGTCCTGACTTTC	CASRSRGNGANVLTF
TRBV10-1	TRBD2	TRBJ2-7	-	TGCGCCAGCAGCCCCGGGACTAGGAACGAGCAGTACTTC	CASSPGTRNEQYF
TRBV28	TRBD1	TRBJ1-2	-	TGTGCCAGCAGGCCGGGACAGCAATATGGCTACACCTTC	CASRPGQQYGYTF
TRBV7-8	TRBD1	TRBJ1-6	-	TGTGCCAGCAGCTTTTTAACAGGGGTTGGGAATTCACCCCTCCACTTT	CASSFLTGVGNSPLHF
TRBV29-1	TRBD1	TRBJ1-1	once	TGCAGCGCATGGGACAGGGGCCTGAACACTGAAGCTTTCTTT	CSAWDRGLNTEAFF
TRBV11-2	-	TRBJ2-5	-	TGTGCCAGCAGCTTAGGTCCGGCGGACGTCGGGACCCAGTACTTC	CASSLGPADVGTQYF
TRBV28	-	TRBJ2-7	-	TGTGCCAGCAGTTGGGACCGCTACGAGCAGTACTTC	CASSWDRYEQYF
TRBV19	-	TRBJ2-5	-	TGTGCCAGCCAAACGGAGACTAGTCCGGGGACCCAGTACTTC	CASQTETSPGTQYF
TRBV7-3	-	TRBJ2-7	-	TGTGCCTGCGGGACAGTGGAGGATTACGAGCAGTACTTC	CACGTVEDYEQYF
TRBV6-5	-	TRBJ1-2	-	TGTGCCAGCAGTTACGCCAGGGGATTTGCTGGCTACACCTTC	CASSYARGFAGYTF
TRBV11-3	-	TRBJ2-2	-	TGTGCCAGCAGCCCTTCGACCGGGCACACCGGGGAGCTGTTTTTT	CASSPSTGHTGELFF
TRBV6-1	-	TRBJ2-5	-	TGTGCCAGCAGTGACGGGGGATACCAAGAGACCCAGTACTTC	CASSDGGYQETQYF
TRBV6-6	TRBD1	TRBJ2-7	-	TGTGCCAGCTGGCACGGACAGGGGTCGTACGAGCAGTACTTC	CASWHGQGSYEQYF
TRBV5-8	TRBD1	TRBJ1-2	-	TGTGCCAGCAGCTTGCGACAGGGGGCAAACACCTTC	CASSLRQGANTF
TRBV2	TRBD2	TRBJ2-5	-	TGTGCCAGCAGTGAAAGTAGGACTAGCGCCACTTCCCAGTACTTC	CASSESRTSATSQYF
TRBV5-1	TRBD1	TRBJ1-3	-	TGCGCCAGCAGCTACACAGGGGACTCTGGAAACACCATATATTTT	CASSYTGDSGNTIYF
TRBV14	TRBD1	TRBJ2-1	-	TGTGCCAGCAGCACCCCCCGGGACAGGTATACCCCAGGGGGTGACAATGAGCAGTTCTTC	CASSTPRDRYTPGGDNEQFF
TRBV6-4	-	TRBJ2-1	-	TGTGCCAGCAGTGACGGGGCGGGGAGCTCCTACAATGAGCAGTTCTTC	CASSDGAGSSYNEQFF
TRBV9	-	TRBJ1-1	few	TGTGCCAGCAGCGTAGTAGGGTACACTGAAGCTTTCTTT	CASSVVGYTEAFF
TRBV19	-	TRBJ1-1	few	TGTGCCAGTAGTACGACAGCGACCATGAACACTGAAGCTTTCTTT	CASSTTATMNTEAFF
TRBV5-5	-	TRBJ1-1	-	TGTGCCAGCAGCTTGCCGGCGGGGGGCACTGAAGCTTTCTTT	CASSLPAGGTEAFF
TRBV6-1	-	TRBJ2-7	few	TGTGCCAGCAGTGAAGGGGGCGGGGAAAGCTCCTACGAGCAGTACTTC	CASSEGGGESSYEQYF
TRBV7-8	TRBD1	TRBJ1-6	-	TGTGCCAGCAGCTTAGCGAATGCCGGACAGGGATCTTCACCCCTCCACTTT	CASSLANAGQGSSPLHF
TRBV6-5	-	TRBJ2-7	once	TGTGCCAGCAGTAAGCCTGGGGGGACCTACGAGCAGTACTTC	CASSKPGGTYEQYF
TRBV6-5	TRBD1	TRBJ2-2	-	TGTGCCAGCCGATGGACAGGGCAGCGCACCGGGGAGCTGTTTTTT	CASRWTGQRTGELFF
TRBV7-9	-	TRBJ1-1	-	TGTGCCAGCAGTCCCACGACAGGGAACACTGAAGCTTTCTTT	CASSPTTGNTEAFF
TRBV6-6	TRBD1	TRBJ1-1	-	TGTGCCAGCACTGACCGGGACAGGGGTTTCAACACTGAAGCTTTCTTT	CASTDRDRGFNTEAFF
TRBV10-1	TRBD2	TRBJ2-7	-	TGCGCCACCAAACCGGCGGGAGAGACCTACGAGCAGTACTTC	CATKPAGETYEQYF
TRBV9	-	TRBJ1-6	-	TGTGCCAGCAGCGTTGAGGGCGTCGATAATTCACCCCTCCACTTT	CASSVEGVDNSPLHF
TRBV5-1	-	TRBJ2-3	-	TGCGCCAGCAGCTTGGGGGATTTAACAGATACGCAGTATTTT	CASSLGDLTDTQYF
TRBV6-1	TRBD1	TRBJ2-4	-	TGTGCCAGCATGGGGCCAGGGGGAAACATTCAGTACTTC	CASMGPGGNIQYF
TRBV2	TRBD1	TRBJ1-4	-	TGTGCCAGCAGCGGGGACAGGGTGGGGAGAACTAATGAAAAACTGTTTTTT	CASSGDRVGRTNEKLFF
TRBV7-2	-	TRBJ2-1	once	TGTGCCAGCAGCTTACTCAGCATCAACAATGAGCAGTTCTTC	CASSLLSINNEQFF
TRBV5-1	TRBD1	TRBJ2-5	-	TGCGCCAGCAGTCTGGGACAGGGTGTTGTCGAGACCCAGTACTTC	CASSLGQGVVETQYF
TRBV9	-	TRBJ2-1	-	TGTGCCAGCAGCGTAGGGCGCGGCAGCTCCTACAATGAGCAGTTCTTC	CASSVGRGSSYNEQFF
TRBV9	TRBD2	TRBJ2-5	-	TGTGCCAGCAGCGTGCTCGGGACTAGCGGGGAGACCCAGTACTTC	CASSVLGTSGETQYF
TRBV7-2	TRBD1	TRBJ1-5	-	TGTGCCAGCAGCTTGTCCGGGACAGGGGTAGGGCAGCCCCAGCATTTT	CASSLSGTGVGQPQHF
TRBV18	-	TRBJ1-1	-	TGTGCCAGCTCACAAACAGAGAACACTGAAGCTTTCTTT	CASSQTENTEAFF
TRBV18	TRBD1	TRBJ1-5	-	TGTGCCAGCTCACCCGGACAGGGGGGACAGCCCCAGCATTTT	CASSPGQGGQPQHF
TRBV11-2	-	TRBJ1-3	-	TGTGCCAGCAGTTCGCAAAGGGGAAACACCATATATTTT	CASSSQRGNTIYF
TRBV7-3	TRBD2	TRBJ2-1	-	TGTGCCAGCAGCTTAAACAGCGGGGTATCCTACAATGAGCAGTTCTTC	CASSLNSGVSYNEQFF
TRBV11-2	-	TRBJ1-4	once	TGTGCCAGCAGCTTAGCGCCCCAGGGGGAAAAACTGTTTTTT	CASSLAPQGEKLFF
TRBV19	TRBD1	TRBJ2-7	-	TGTGCCAGTACCTCGGGGACAGGGTCCTACGAGCAGTACTTC	CASTSGTGSYEQYF
TRBV9	TRBD1	TRBJ2-1	-	TGTGCCAGCAGCGTAGTTAGTACGGGACAGGTTAATGAGCAGTTCTTC	CASSVVSTGQVNEQFF
TRBV28	-	TRBJ2-1	-	TGTGCCAGCAGTTCACTGGGTAATGAGCAGTTCTTC	CASSSLGNEQFF
TRBV14	-	TRBJ2-1	-	TGTGCCAGCAGCCAAGAACGAACCTACTACAATGAGCAGTTCTTC	CASSQERTYYNEQFF